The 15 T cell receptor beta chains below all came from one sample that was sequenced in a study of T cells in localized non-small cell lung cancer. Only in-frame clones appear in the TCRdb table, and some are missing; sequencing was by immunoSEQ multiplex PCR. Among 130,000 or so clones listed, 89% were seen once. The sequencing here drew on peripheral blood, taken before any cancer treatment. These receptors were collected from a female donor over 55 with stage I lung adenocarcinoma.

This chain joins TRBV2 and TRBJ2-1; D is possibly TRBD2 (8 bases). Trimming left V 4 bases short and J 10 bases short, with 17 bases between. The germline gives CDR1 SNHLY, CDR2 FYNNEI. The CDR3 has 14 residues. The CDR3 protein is CASSALAGRGEQFF. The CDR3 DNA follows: TGTGCCAGCAGTGCCCTAGCGGGCAGGGGGGAGCAGTTCTTC.

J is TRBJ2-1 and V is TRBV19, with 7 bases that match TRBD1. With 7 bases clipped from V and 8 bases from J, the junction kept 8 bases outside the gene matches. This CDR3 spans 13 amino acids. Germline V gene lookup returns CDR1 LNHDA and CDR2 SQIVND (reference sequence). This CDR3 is CASTPDRIDEQFF. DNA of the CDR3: TGTGCCAGTACCCCGGACAGGATCGATGAGCAGTTCTTC.

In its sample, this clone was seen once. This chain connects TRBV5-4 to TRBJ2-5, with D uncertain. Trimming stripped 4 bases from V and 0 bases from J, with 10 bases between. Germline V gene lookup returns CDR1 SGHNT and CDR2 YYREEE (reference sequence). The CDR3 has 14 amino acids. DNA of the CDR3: TGTGCCAGCAGCCCCACAGCCCACCAAGAGACCCAGTACTTC. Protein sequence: CASSPTAHQETQYF.

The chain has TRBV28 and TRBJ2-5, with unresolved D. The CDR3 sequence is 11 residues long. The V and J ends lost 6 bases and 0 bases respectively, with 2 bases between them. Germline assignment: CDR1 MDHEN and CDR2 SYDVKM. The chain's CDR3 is CASSHQETQYF. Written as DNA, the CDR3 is TGTGCCAGCAGCCACCAAGAGACCCAGTACTTC.

This chain's CDR3 is CASSESAGLPYEQYF. The CDR3 DNA sequence: TGCGCCAGCAGTGAGTCGGCGGGACTTCCTTATGAGCAGTACTTC. The chain employs TRBV10-2 and TRBJ2-7; the D gene is possibly TRBD2 (6 bases). The CDR3 has 15 residues. The V end lost 0 bases, the J end lost 7 bases, and 16 bases lay between the germline ends. Germline-derived CDR1 and CDR2 are WSHSY and SAAADI.

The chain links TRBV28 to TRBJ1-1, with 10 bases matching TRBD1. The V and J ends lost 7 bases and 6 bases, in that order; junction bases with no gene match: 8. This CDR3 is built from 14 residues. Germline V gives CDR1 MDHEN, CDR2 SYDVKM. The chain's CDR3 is CASKSSGTGAEAFF. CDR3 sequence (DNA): TGTGCCAGCAAATCATCCGGGACAGGGGCTGAAGCTTTCTTT.

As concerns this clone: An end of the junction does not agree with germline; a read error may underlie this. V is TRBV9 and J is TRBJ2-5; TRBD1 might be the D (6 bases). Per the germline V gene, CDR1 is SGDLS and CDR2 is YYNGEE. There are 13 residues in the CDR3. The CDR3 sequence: CASSSRDQGPLDF. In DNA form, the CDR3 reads TGTGCCAGCAGCTCAAGAGATCAGGGGCCCTTAGACTTC.

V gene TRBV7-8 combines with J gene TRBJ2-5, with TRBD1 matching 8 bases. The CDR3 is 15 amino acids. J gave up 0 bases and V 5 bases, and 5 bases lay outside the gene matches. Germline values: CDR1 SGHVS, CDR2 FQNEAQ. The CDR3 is CASSAGTGNQETQYF. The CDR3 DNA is TGTGCCAGCAGCGCTGGGACAGGTAACCAAGAGACCCAGTACTTC.

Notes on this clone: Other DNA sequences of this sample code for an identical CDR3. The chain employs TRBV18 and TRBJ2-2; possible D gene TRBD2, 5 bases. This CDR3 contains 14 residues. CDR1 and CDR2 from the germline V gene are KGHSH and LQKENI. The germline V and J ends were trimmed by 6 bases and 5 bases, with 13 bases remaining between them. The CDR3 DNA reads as TGTGCCAGCTCCCCCTTACGAGGGACCGGGGAGCTGTTTTTT. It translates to CASSPLRGTGELFF.

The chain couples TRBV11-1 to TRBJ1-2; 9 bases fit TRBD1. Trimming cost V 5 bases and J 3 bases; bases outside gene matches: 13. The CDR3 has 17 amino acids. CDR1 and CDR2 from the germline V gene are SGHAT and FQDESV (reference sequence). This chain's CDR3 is CASSRGGQGRPDYGYTF. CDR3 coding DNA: TGTGCCAGCAGCAGGGGAGGACAGGGGCGCCCAGACTATGGCTACACCTTC.

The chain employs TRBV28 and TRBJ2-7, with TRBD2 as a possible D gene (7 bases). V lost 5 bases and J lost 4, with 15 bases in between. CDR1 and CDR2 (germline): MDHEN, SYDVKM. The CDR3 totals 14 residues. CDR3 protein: CASSRGAVRYEQYF. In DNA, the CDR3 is TGTGCCAGCAGTCGGGGGGCGGTCCGTTACGAGCAGTACTTC.

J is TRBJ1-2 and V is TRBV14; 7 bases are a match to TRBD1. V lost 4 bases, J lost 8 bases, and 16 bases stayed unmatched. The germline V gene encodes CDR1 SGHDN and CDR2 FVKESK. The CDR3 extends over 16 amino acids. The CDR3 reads CASSPRQGGGGVGYTF. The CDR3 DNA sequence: TGTGCCAGCAGCCCACGACAAGGAGGGGGCGGTGTCGGCTACACCTTC. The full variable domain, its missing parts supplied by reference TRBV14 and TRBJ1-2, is EAGVTQFPSHSVIEKGQTVTLRCDPISGHDNLYWYRRVMGKEIKFLLHFVKESKQDESGMPNNRFLAERTGGTYSTLKVQPAELEDSGVYFCASSPRQGGGGVGYTFGSGTRLTVV.

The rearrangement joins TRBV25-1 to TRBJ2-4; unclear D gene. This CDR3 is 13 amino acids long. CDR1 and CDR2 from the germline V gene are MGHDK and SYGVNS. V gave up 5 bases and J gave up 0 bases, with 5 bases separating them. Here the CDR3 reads CASSSLAKNIQYF. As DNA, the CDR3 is TGTGCCAGCAGTTCCTTAGCCAAAAACATTCAGTACTTC.

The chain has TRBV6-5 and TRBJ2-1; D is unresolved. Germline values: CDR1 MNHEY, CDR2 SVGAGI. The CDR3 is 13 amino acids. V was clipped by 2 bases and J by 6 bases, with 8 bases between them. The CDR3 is CASSYGPLNEQFF. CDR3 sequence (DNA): TGTGCCAGCAGTTACGGTCCCCTCAATGAGCAGTTCTTC.

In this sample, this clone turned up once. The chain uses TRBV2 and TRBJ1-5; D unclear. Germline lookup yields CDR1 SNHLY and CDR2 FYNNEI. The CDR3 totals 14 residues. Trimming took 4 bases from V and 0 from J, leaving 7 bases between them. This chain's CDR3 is CASSVEYSNQPQHF. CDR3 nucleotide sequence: TGTGCCAGCAGTGTTGAGTATAGCAATCAGCCCCAGCATTTT.